The present T cell receptor (beta chain) was sequenced within a study of T cell responses to AZD1222 COVID-19 vaccine. Study observations and caveats: Repertoire sampling happened only post peak T cell response.

As for this clone: The antigen remains unidentified.

Libraries were prepared by immunoSEQ multiplex PCR; TCRdb keeps only in-frame clonotypes and omits some of them. The sample consists of about 110,000 clones, about 85% of them appearing once. The ends lost 1 base at V and 5 bases at J; junction bases unmatched: 9. The CDR3 consists of 16 residues. Germline loops: CDR1 LGHDT, CDR2 YNNKEL (reference sequence). The TCR originated in an adult who received the AZD1222 COVID-19 vaccine. The rearrangement links TRBV3-1 (or the pseudogene TRBV3-2) to TRBJ2-5, with 8 bases that match TRBD1. Source: peripheral blood, taken 28 days after the second AZD1222 dose. DNA for the CDR3: TGTGCCAGCAGCCAAGTTAGTGGCAGGGGGCTGGAGACCCAGTACTTC. Translating it yields CASSQVSGRGLETQYF.